The 27 T cell receptor beta chains below all came from one sample that was sequenced in a study of blood T cell repertoires in COVID-19. The protocol was immunoSEQ multiplex PCR, while the TCRdb copy is restricted to in-frame clones and leaves out a portion. The sample includes 290,000 or so clones, roughly 80% of them seen just once. Specimen: PBMCs or T cells enriched from blood (not recorded which). Source of these receptors: a man between 40 and 49 years old who had been exposed to COVID-19.

V usage is TRBV5-1 and J usage is TRBJ2-7; tentative D call: TRBD2 (5 bases). CDR3 size: 14 residues. Germline CDR1 is SGHRS and CDR2 is YFSETQ. The V end was cut by 2 bases, the J end by 1 base, with 10 bases between. CDR3 amino acids: CASSFTTSSYEQYF. CDR3 DNA: TGCGCCAGCAGCTTCACAACTAGTTCCTACGAGCAGTACTTC.

The chain couples TRBV7-3 to TRBJ2-3, with 13 bases identical to TRBD2. The CDR3 loop spans 15 amino acids. CDR1 is SGHTA and CDR2 is FQGTGA in the germline V gene. V lost 5 bases, J lost 6 bases, and 5 bases stayed unmatched. The CDR3 loop reads CASSLGLAGVDTQYF. The CDR3, as DNA: TGTGCCAGCAGCCTTGGACTAGCGGGAGTGGATACGCAGTATTTT.

The rearrangement links TRBV7-9 to TRBJ1-2, with TRBD1 as a possible D gene (6 bases). Trimming took 5 bases from V and 3 from J, leaving 7 bases between them. CDR3 length equals 12 residues. Germline CDR1 SEHNR, CDR2 FQNEAQ (reference sequence). DNA for the CDR3: TGTGCCAGCAGCGCAGGGGACTATGGCTACACCTTC. It translates to CASSAGDYGYTF.

The chain is built from TRBV30 and TRBJ2-3; 7 bases line up with TRBD2. Trimming removed 4 bases from V and 9 bases from J; junction bases left unmatched: 7. The CDR3 sequence is 12 residues long. Per germline, CDR1 GTSNPN and CDR2 SVGIG (reference sequence). The CDR3 DNA follows: TGTGCCTGGACCCTAAAGCGGGAAACGCAGTATTTT. Translated: CAWTLKRETQYF.

This clone has just a few counts. This chain links TRBV7-2 with TRBJ2-7; 11 bases fit TRBD2. After removal of 6 bases from V and 6 bases from J, the junction contained 7 bases not matched to a gene. The CDR3 runs to 14 residues. The germline gives CDR1 SGHTA, CDR2 FQGNSA. CDR3 residues: CASSCSGRACEQYF. In DNA form, the CDR3 reads TGTGCCAGCAGTTGTAGCGGGAGGGCCTGCGAGCAGTACTTC.

V is TRBV2 and J is TRBJ2-5, with TRBD2 matching over 8 bases. The junction had 11 bases not matched to a gene; V was cut back by 5 bases and J by 3 bases. The length of the CDR3 is 16 residues. CDR1 is SNHLY, CDR2 FYNNEI, per germline. The DNA for the CDR3 is TGTGCCAGCAGTCGTATTAGCGGGACCGGCGAAGAGACCCAGTACTTC. It specifies CASSRISGTGEETQYF.

This chain joins TRBV7-3 and TRBJ2-3, with TRBD1 matching over 7 bases. J lost 2 bases, V lost 2 bases, and 4 bases had no gene match. The CDR3 covers 15 residues. Germline CDR1 and CDR2: SGHTA and FQGTGA. The CDR3: CASSLDRAVTDTQYF. The CDR3 bases are TGTGCCAGCAGCTTAGACAGGGCGGTCACAGATACGCAGTATTTT.

This clone was seen a handful of times. This chain connects TRBV30 to TRBJ1-6; 7 bases are a match to TRBD1. Germline V gene sequence: CDR1 GTSNPN, CDR2 SVGIG (reference sequence). CDR3 length equals 14 residues. V lost 3 bases and J lost 11; bases outside the gene matches: 10. The CDR3 region is CAWSDPGGDTPLHF. The CDR3 DNA is TGTGCCTGGAGCGACCCAGGGGGAGATACACCCCTCCACTTT.

The genes are TRBV6-1 and TRBJ2-7; D perhaps matches TRBD2 (6 bases). The CDR3 totals 18 residues. Germline CDR1 MNHNS, CDR2 SASEGT. V was pared by 2 bases and J by 6 bases, with 26 bases between. CDR3 nucleotides: TGTGCCAGCAGTGAACAACAGAAAAGACTCCAAGGGACTCCCGAGCAGTACTTC. Translating gives CASSEQQKRLQGTPEQYF.

This chain uses TRBV10-3 with TRBJ2-3; 15 bases are shared with TRBD2. After removal of 9 bases from V and 5 bases from J, the junction contained 9 bases not matched to a gene. Germline values: CDR1 ENHRY, CDR2 SYGVKD. The CDR3 covers 16 residues. The CDR3 sequence: CAISRTSGRAGDTQYF. The CDR3 DNA reads TGTGCCATTTCCAGGACTAGCGGGAGGGCCGGAGATACGCAGTATTTT.

This chain links TRBV7-8 with TRBJ1-1, with D possibly matching TRBD1 (6 bases). V was trimmed by 4 bases and J by 6 bases, leaving 24 bases between them. Germline CDR1 SGHVS, CDR2 FQNEAQ. This CDR3 comprises 17 residues. This chain's CDR3 is CASSSNRVVLFGPEAFF. CDR3 nucleotides: TGTGCCAGCAGCTCTAACAGGGTAGTCCTATTCGGACCTGAAGCTTTCTTT.

This clone was detected a few times. The chain carries TRBV7-8 and TRBJ2-4; 13 bases map to TRBD2. V dropped 1 base and J dropped 1; count of bases not matched to a gene: 13. Germline-derived CDR1 and CDR2 are SGHVS and FQNEAQ. The CDR3 is made up of 21 amino acids. In nucleotides, the CDR3 is TGTGCCAGCAGCTTAGTGCGGTTTGGACTAGCGGGGGCGCAGGCCAAAAACATTCAGTACTTC. Amino acids: CASSLVRFGLAGAQAKNIQYF.

This sequence joins TRBV7-9 and TRBJ2-3; 8 positions match TRBD2. After removal of 10 bases from V and 2 bases from J, the junction contained 11 bases not matched to a gene. The CDR3 has 15 amino acids. Germline V gene sequence: CDR1 SEHNR, CDR2 FQNEAQ (reference sequence). CDR3 loop: CAIRIAGTPTDTQYF. CDR3 sequence (DNA): TGTGCCATCCGAATAGCGGGAACACCCACAGATACGCAGTATTTT. Full variable domain (rest looked up from reference TRBV7-9 and TRBJ2-3): DTGVSQNPRHKITKRGQNVTFRCDPISEHNRLYWYRQTLGQGPEFLTYFQNEAQLEKSRLLSDRFSAERPKGSFSTLEIQRTEQGDSAMYLCAIRIAGTPTDTQYFGPGTRLTVL.

In this sample, this clone turned up a few times. V usage is TRBV6-4 and J usage is TRBJ2-3, with 8 bases fitting TRBD2. Germline assignment: CDR1 MRHNA and CDR2 SNTAGT. This CDR3 has 15 residues. V was pared by 1 base and J by 4 bases, with 4 bases of the junction left unmatched. CDR3: CASSDLAGGADTQYF. CDR3 bases: TGTGCCAGCAGTGACTTGGCGGGAGGCGCAGATACGCAGTATTTT.

This sequence joins TRBV7-2 and TRBJ2-1; 11 nucleotides agree with TRBD2. Looked up from germline, CDR1 is SGHTA and CDR2 is FQGNSA. Trimming at V came to 0 bases and at J to 7 bases, leaving 8 bases not matched to a gene. This CDR3 is 17 amino acids long. The CDR3 loop reads CASSLAHLAGGSNEQFF. The CDR3 nucleotides are TGTGCCAGCAGCTTAGCCCACTTAGCGGGAGGGAGTAATGAGCAGTTCTTC.

J is TRBJ2-1 and V is TRBV27, with a tentative D call TRBD2 (5 bases). This CDR3 comprises 14 residues. V was shortened by 7 bases and J by 10 bases, with 20 bases between the two germline ends. Looked up from germline, CDR1 is MNHEY and CDR2 is SMNVEV (reference sequence). This CDR3 is CASTPLGGLGEQFF. DNA for the CDR3: TGTGCCAGCACCCCACTTGGCGGGCTAGGGGAGCAGTTCTTC.

The genes are TRBV10-1 and TRBJ2-2, with a possible D match to TRBD2 (6 bases). V was pared by 0 bases and J by 3 bases, with 17 bases between. This CDR3 spans 18 amino acids. In germline, CDR1 is WNHNN, CDR2 SYGVQD (reference sequence). CDR3 nucleotides: TGCGCCAGCAGTGAGTCGGACCTCGGGAGCGGGCACACCGGGGAGCTGTTTTTT. The encoded protein is CASSESDLGSGHTGELFF.

The chain links TRBV5-6 to TRBJ2-7, with 8 positions matching TRBD2. Trimming took 2 bases from V and 1 from J; bases not matched to a gene: 5. The CDR3 is made up of 15 amino acids. CDR1 SGHDT and CDR2 YYEEEE come from the germline V gene. DNA for the CDR3: TGTGCCAGCAGCTTTTTCACTAGCGGTTCCTACGAGCAGTACTTC. It translates to CASSFFTSGSYEQYF.

This clone was observed a handful of times. The chain couples TRBV19 to TRBJ2-2; tentative D call: TRBD2 (6 bases). CDR3 length equals 19 residues. Trimming took 3 bases from V and 7 from J, leaving 27 bases between them. Germline values: CDR1 LNHDA, CDR2 SQIVND (reference sequence). CDR3 DNA sequence: TGTGCCAGTAGTATCCCTCCATTCCTCGTGGGGGGAGCGGGCGGGGAGCTGTTTTTT. Encoded protein: CASSIPPFLVGGAGGELFF. Full variable domain (missing parts from reference TRBV19 and TRBJ2-2): DGGITQSPKYLFRKEGQNVTLSCEQNLNHDAMYWYRQDPGQGLRLIYYSQIVNDFQKGDIAEGYSVSREKKESFPLTVTSAQKNPTAFYLCASSIPPFLVGGAGGELFFGEGSRLTVL.

Worth noting for this clone: Sequence at one end of the junction differs from germline and may be a read error. The chain links TRBV7-7 to TRBJ2-2; 8 nucleotides align to TRBD2. CDR1 and CDR2 from the germline V gene are SSHAT and FNYEAQ (reference sequence). This CDR3 contains 15 residues. CDR3 sequence (DNA): TGTGCTAGCAGCTTAGTAGCGGGACCCACCGGGGAGCTGTTTTTT. Its translation is CASSLVAGPTGELFF.

A few counts support this clone. This chain links TRBV9 with TRBJ2-1; TRBD2 aligns across 10 bases. The CDR3 is 14 residues long. The ends lost 1 base at V and 5 bases at J; junction bases unmatched: 0. Germline CDR1 is SGDLS and CDR2 is YYNGEE. For the CDR3, the DNA is TGTGCCAGCAGCGTACTAGCGGGAGACAATGAGCAGTTCTTC. It is translated as CASSVLAGDNEQFF.

The V gene is TRBV19, the J gene TRBJ2-7; D is possibly TRBD1 (6 bases). Trimming took 7 bases from V and 12 from J, leaving 25 bases between them. Looked up from germline, CDR1 is LNHDA and CDR2 is SQIVND (reference sequence). CDR3 length: 14 amino acids. This CDR3 reads CASNDRPSGESRYF. CDR3 sequence (DNA): TGTGCCAGTAACGACAGGCCCTCCGGGGAGTCCAGGTACTTC.

CDR3 sequence: CASSYSVNTEAFF. CDR3 nucleotide sequence: TGTGCCAGCAGTTACTCCGTGAACACTGAAGCTTTCTTT. The chain carries TRBV6-5 and TRBJ1-1; no reliable D call. Germline CDR1 and CDR2: MNHEY and SVGAGI. The CDR3 loop spans 13 amino acids. V lost 0 bases to trimming and J lost 0 bases, with 2 bases between them.

The chain has TRBV7-2 and TRBJ1-3; no clear D gene. Germline CDR1 SGHTA, CDR2 FQGNSA. Trimming took 0 bases from V and 4 from J, leaving 13 bases between them. The CDR3 runs 16 residues. CDR3 in DNA: TGTGCCAGCAGCTTAGCCGTGACACCTCAAGGAAACACCATATATTTT. It specifies CASSLAVTPQGNTIYF.

The chain links TRBV21-1 to TRBJ1-2; the D segment call TRBD1 is taken from the table without a DNA check. TRBV21-1 is designated a pseudogene. This CDR3 has 11 amino acids. CDR3 in DNA: TGTGCCAGCAGTCAGGGCGGTGGCTACACCTTC. As protein: CASSQGGGYTF.

The sample holds many counts of this clone. The V call is TRBV14, the J call TRBJ2-7; D possibly corresponds to TRBD2 (6 bases). With 1 base removed from V and 2 bases from J, the gap between germline ends came to 12 bases. The CDR3 consists of 15 residues. Germline V gene sequence: CDR1 SGHDN, CDR2 FVKESK. This CDR3 is CASSQATQRAYEQYF. DNA of the CDR3: TGTGCCAGCAGCCAAGCAACCCAGCGGGCCTACGAGCAGTACTTC.

This sequence joins TRBV5-1 and TRBJ1-5, with D hard to call. The length of the CDR3 is 13 residues. Trimming removed 5 bases at V and 7 bases at J, with 13 bases between. CDR1 is SGHRS, CDR2 YFSETQ, per germline. CDR3 coding DNA: TGCGCCAGCAGAATGGATCTAGACCAGCCCCAGCATTTT. Its protein product is CASRMDLDQPQHF.